These 2 T cell receptor beta chains came from one sample sequenced in a study of T-cell reconstitution after alpha-beta-depleted transplantation in children listed by TCRdb under 2016. In the paper's terms, the treatment or condition label means: allogeneic hematopoietic cell transplantation with graft depleted of TCRalphabeta T cells and CD19 B cells. The method behind the library was PCR. The run used an Illumina HiSeq 2500. TCR library preparation used molecular barcoding, with unique molecular identifiers applied to normalize quantification of the TCRbeta repertoire. Starting from the raw public reads, TCRdb applied fastp trimming at Q25, assembled clones with MiXCR and retained in-frame beta chains. Every distinct CDR3 protein forms one entry, paired with its most common genes and DNA. For this sample the table gives approximately 30,000 distinct CDR3 sequences, of which 5.5% to 7.5% were detected only once. The top ten constitute 5.5% to 7% of the sample.

The sequencing used PBMCs, mostly from graft donor cells, collected 180 days after TCRalphabeta/CD19-depleted stem cell transplant. These receptors originate from a male patient between 5 and 17 years old who had a stem cell transplant for acute myeloid leukemia, so the T cells may come from the graft donor.

As for this clonotype: A read error may be the cause here, since a much bigger clone is one base away. J is TRBJ2-7 and V is TRBV19; a possible D gene is TRBD1 (6 bases). Per germline, CDR1 LNHDA and CDR2 SQIVND (reference sequence). The CDR3 has 14 amino acids. The CDR3 DNA reads TGTGCCAGTTCGGACAGTTCGAGGTACTACAAGCAGTACTTC. The encoded protein is CASSDSSRYYKQYF. Supplemented by reference TRBV19 and TRBJ2-7, the full variable domain reads DGGITQSPKYLFRKEGQNVTLSCEQNLNHDAMYWYRQDPGQGLRLIYYSQIVNDFQKGDIAEGYSVSREKKESFPLTVTSAQKNPTAFYLCASSDSSRYYKQYFGPGTRLTVT.

This clonotype appeared many times. V and J are TRBV30 and TRBJ2-7; TRBD2 matches at 16 bases. Germline CDR1 reads GTSNPN; CDR2 reads SVGIG (reference sequence). Trimming removed 3 bases from V and 2 bases from J; junction bases left unmatched: 13. CDR3 length: 19 amino acids. The chain's CDR3 is CAWSIPGLAGGNPPYEQYF. The DNA of the CDR3 is TGTGCCTGGAGCATTCCGGGACTAGCGGGAGGGAATCCCCCCTACGAGCAGTACTTC.